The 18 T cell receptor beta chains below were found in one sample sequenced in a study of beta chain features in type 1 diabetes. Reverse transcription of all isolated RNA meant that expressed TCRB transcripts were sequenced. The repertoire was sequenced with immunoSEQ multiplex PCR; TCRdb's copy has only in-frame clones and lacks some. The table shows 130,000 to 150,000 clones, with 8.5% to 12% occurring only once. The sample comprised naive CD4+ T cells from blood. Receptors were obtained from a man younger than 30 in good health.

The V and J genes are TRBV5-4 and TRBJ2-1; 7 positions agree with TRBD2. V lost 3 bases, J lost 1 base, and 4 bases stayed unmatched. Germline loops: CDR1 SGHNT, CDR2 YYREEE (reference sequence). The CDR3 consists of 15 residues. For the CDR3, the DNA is TGTGCCAGCAGCTCCAGGACTAGTTCCTACAATGAGCAGTTCTTC. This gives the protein CASSSRTSSYNEQFF.

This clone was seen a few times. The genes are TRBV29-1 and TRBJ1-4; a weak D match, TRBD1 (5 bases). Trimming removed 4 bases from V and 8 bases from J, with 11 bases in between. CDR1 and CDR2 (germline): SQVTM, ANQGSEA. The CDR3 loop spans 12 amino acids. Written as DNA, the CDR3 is TGCAGCGTTGCCCGGGGGGAGGAAAAACTGTTTTTT. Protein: CSVARGEEKLFF.

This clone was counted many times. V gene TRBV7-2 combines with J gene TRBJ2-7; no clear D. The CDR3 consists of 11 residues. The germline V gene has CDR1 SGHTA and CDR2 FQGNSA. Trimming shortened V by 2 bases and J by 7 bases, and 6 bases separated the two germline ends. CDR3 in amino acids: CASSLMREQYF. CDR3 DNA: TGTGCCAGCAGCTTAATGCGGGAGCAGTACTTC.

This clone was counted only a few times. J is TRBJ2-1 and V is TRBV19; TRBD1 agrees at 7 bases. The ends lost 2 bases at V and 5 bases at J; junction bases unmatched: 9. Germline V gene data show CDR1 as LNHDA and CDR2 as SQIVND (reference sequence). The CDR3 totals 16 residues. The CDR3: CASSIHMRQGNNEQFF. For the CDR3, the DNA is TGTGCCAGTAGTATACATATGCGACAGGGAAACAATGAGCAGTTCTTC. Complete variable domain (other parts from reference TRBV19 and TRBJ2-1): DGGITQSPKYLFRKEGQNVTLSCEQNLNHDAMYWYRQDPGQGLRLIYYSQIVNDFQKGDIAEGYSVSREKKESFPLTVTSAQKNPTAFYLCASSIHMRQGNNEQFFGPGTRLTVL.

CDR3 sequence reads: CATLQEGYNEQFF. In nucleotides, the CDR3 is TGTGCCACCCTACAGGAGGGGTACAATGAGCAGTTCTTC. The rearrangement uses TRBV10-3 and TRBJ2-1; tentative D call: TRBD2 (6 bases). CDR3 length: 13 residues. CDR1 is ENHRY, CDR2 SYGVKD, per germline. V was trimmed by 10 bases and J by 4 bases, leaving 14 bases between them.

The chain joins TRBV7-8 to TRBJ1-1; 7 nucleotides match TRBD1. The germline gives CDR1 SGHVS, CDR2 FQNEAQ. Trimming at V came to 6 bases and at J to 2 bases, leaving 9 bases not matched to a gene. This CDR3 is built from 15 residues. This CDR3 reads CASRLQGTVNTEAFF. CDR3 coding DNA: TGTGCCAGCAGACTACAAGGGACAGTTAACACTGAAGCTTTCTTT.

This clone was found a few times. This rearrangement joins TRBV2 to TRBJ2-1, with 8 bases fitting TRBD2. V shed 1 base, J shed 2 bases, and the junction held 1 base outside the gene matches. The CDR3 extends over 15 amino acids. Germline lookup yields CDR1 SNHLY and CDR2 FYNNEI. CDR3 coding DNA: TGTGCCAGCAGTGAAGTCGGGGGGGCCTACAATGAGCAGTTCTTC. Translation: CASSEVGGAYNEQFF.

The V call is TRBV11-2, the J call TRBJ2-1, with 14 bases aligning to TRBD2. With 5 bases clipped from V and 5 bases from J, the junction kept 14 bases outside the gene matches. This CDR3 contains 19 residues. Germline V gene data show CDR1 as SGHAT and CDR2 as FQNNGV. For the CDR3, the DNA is TGTGCCAGCAGCCTAAGGACTAGCGGGGGGATCAGGCTACACAATGAGCAGTTCTTC. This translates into CASSLRTSGGIRLHNEQFF.

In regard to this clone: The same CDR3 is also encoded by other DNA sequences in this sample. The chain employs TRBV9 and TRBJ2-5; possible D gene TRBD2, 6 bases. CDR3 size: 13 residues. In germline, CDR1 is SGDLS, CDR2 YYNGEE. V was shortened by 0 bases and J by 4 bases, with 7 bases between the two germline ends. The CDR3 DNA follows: TGTGCCAGCAGCGTAGTGGGAGGAGAGACCCAGTACTTC. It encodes CASSVVGGETQYF.

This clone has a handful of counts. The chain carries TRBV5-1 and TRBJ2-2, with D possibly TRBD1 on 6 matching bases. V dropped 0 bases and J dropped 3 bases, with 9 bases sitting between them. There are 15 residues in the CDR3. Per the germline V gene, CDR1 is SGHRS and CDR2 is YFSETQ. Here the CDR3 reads CASSLVEGDTGELFF. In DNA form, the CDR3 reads TGCGCCAGCAGCTTGGTCGAGGGGGACACCGGGGAGCTGTTTTTT.

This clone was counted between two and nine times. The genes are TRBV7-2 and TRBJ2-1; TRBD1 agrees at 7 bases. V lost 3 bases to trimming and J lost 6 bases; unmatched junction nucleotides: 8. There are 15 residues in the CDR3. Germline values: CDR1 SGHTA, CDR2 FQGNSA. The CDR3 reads CASSFRDRGSNEQFF. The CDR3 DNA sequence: TGTGCCAGCAGCTTCCGGGACAGAGGATCCAATGAGCAGTTCTTC.

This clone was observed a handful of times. The CDR3 nucleotides read TGTGCCATCAGTCCCGGGACTAGCGTCTCCCAAGAGACCCAGTACTTC. This gives the protein CAISPGTSVSQETQYF. This sequence joins TRBV10-3 and TRBJ2-5; the match to TRBD2 covers 10 bases. The CDR3 contains 16 residues. Germline CDR1 and CDR2: ENHRY and SYGVKD. The V segment lost 5 bases and the J segment 1 base; nucleotides outside the gene matches: 7.

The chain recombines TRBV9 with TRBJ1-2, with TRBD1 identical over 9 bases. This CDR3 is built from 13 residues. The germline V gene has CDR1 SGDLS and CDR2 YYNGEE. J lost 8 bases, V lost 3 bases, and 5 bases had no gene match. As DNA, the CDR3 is TGTGCCAGCAGCGGCAACAGGGGGCAAGGCTACACCTTC. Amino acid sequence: CASSGNRGQGYTF. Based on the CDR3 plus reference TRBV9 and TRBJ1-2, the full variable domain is DSGVTQTPKHLITATGQRVTLRCSPRSGDLSVYWYQQSLDQGLQFLIQYYNGEERAKGNILERFSAQQFPDLHSELNLSSLELGDSALYFCASSGNRGQGYTFGSGTRLTVV.

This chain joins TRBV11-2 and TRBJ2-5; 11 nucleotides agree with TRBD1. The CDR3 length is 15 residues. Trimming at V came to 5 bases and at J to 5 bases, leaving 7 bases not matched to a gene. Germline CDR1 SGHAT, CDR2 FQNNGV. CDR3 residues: CASSNRDRGAETQYF. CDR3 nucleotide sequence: TGTGCCAGCAGCAATCGGGACAGGGGGGCGGAGACCCAGTACTTC. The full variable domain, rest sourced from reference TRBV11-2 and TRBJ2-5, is EAGVAQSPRYKIIEKRQSVAFWCNPISGHATLYWYQQILGQGPKLLIQFQNNGVVDDSQLPKDRFSAERLKGVDSTLKIQPAKLEDSAVYLCASSNRDRGAETQYFGPGTRLLVL.

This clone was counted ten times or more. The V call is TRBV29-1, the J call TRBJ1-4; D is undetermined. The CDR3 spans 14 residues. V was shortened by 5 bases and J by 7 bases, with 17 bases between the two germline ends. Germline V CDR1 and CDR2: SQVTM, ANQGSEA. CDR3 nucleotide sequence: TGCAGCGTTCTCCCGTCGGCGGCCAGTGAAAAACTGTTTTTT. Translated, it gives CSVLPSAASEKLFF. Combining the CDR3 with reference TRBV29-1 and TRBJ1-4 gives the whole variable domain SAVISQKPSRDICQRGTSLTIQCQVDSQVTMMFWYRQQPGQSLTLIATANQGSEATYESGFVIDKFPISRPNLTFSTLTVSNMSPEDSSIYLCSVLPSAASEKLFFGSGTQLSVL.

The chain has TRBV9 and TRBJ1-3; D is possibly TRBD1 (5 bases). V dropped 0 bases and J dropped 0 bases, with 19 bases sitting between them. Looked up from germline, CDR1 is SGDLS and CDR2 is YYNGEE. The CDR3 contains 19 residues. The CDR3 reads CASSVGPPLDTTSGNTIYF. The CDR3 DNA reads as TGTGCCAGCAGCGTAGGACCCCCCCTGGACACAACCTCTGGAAACACCATATATTTT.

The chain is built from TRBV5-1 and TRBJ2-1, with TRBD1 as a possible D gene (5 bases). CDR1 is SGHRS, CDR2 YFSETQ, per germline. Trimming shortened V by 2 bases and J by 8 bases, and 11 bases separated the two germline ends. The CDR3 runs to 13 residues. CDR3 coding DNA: TGCGCCAGCAGCTTCAAGGGGTTCGATGAGCAGTTCTTC. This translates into CASSFKGFDEQFF.

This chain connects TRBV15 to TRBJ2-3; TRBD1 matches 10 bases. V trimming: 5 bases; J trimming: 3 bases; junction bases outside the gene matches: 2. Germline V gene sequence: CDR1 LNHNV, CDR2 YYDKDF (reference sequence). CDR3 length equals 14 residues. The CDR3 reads CATSGDRGTDTQYF. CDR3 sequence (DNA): TGTGCCACCAGCGGGGACAGGGGAACAGATACGCAGTATTTT.